This T cell receptor (beta chain) was documented in a study of blood T cell repertoires in COVID-19. Study-wide background: Spain, Italy and the United States supplied samples that represented acute and convalescent COVID-19. Nucleic acid was either cDNA or gDNA, and it came from T cells, B-cell-depleted T cells, or PBMCs.

In the original workflow: Reference gene primer amplification yielded estimated nucleated cell counts. Libraries were prepared by immunoSEQ multiplex PCR; TCRdb keeps only in-frame clonotypes and omits some of them. The V and J calls and clone size are taken from that table; D and trimming were inferred from the DNA. The sample lists some 180,000 clones, around 76% occurring once. Trimming removed 7 bases from V and 1 base from J, with 19 bases in between. Germline V gene data show CDR1 as LGHDT and CDR2 as YNNKEL (reference sequence). This CDR3 has 16 residues. J is TRBJ2-5 and V is TRBV3-1 (or the pseudogene TRBV3-2); D is possibly TRBD1 (7 bases). This TCR was sampled from a woman aged 50 to 60 with active or convalescent COVID-19. The sequenced material came from peripheral blood. The CDR3 bases are TGTGCCAGCAACTGGCAGGGGGGAACGTTCCAAGAGACCCAGTACTTC. This translates into CASNWQGGTFQETQYF.